This note documents a single TCR beta chain sequence. As handled by the study authors: Reference gene primer amplification in the assay estimated nucleated cell counts. Data came from immunoSEQ multiplex PCR; TCRdb stores just in-frame clones and leaves some out. V, J and clone size are those of that table, while D and trimming were read from the DNA. The table lists nearly 350,000 clones, over 70% of them singletons. With V trimmed by 3 bases and J by 8 bases, 7 bases remained unmatched. The CDR3 loop spans 13 amino acids. Germline assignment: CDR1 SGHDT and CDR2 YYEEEE. The record originates from a study of blood T cell repertoires in COVID-19. Looking at the study overall: Some COVID-19 samples were acute and others convalescent; all came from the United States, Italy and Spain.

This clonotype was obtained from a young man with active or convalescent COVID-19. The chain couples TRBV5-6 to TRBJ1-2; 7 bases are a match to TRBD1. Specimen: peripheral blood. The CDR3 loop is CASSWTGFRGYTF. For the CDR3, the DNA is TGTGCCAGCAGCTGGACAGGTTTTAGAGGCTACACCTTC.